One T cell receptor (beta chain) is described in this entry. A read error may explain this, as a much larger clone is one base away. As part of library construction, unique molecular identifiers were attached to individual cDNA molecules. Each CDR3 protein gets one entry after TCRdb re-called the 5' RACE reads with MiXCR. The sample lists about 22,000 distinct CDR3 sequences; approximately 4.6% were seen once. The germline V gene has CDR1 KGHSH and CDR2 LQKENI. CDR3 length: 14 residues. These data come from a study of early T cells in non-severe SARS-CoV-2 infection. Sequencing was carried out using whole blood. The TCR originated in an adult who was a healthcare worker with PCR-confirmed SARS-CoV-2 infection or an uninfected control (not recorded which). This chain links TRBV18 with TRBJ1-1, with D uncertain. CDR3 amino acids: CTSSPLTLNTEAFF. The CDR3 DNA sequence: TGTACCAGCTCACCTCTAACCCTGAACACTGAAGCTTTCTTT.